The 2 T cell receptor beta chains below come from one sample, sequenced in a study of blood T cell repertoires in COVID-19. Measured with immunoSEQ multiplex PCR; TCRdb has only the in-frame clones, and not every one. The sample gives 45,000 to 55,000 clones, 75% to 90% of which show up once; about 3.2% is in the top ten. The sequenced material came from peripheral blood. The receptors shown here come from a human donor in a cohort sampled during active COVID-19.

The J gene is TRBJ2-7, the V gene TRBV5-6, with a possible D match to TRBD1 (5 bases). V gave up 2 bases and J gave up 2 bases, with 14 bases separating them. The V gene's germline CDR1 is SGHDT and CDR2 YYEEEE. The CDR3 is 15 residues long. The chain's CDR3 is CASSLGAAVTYEQYF. CDR3 sequence (DNA): TGTGCCAGCAGCTTAGGGGCGGCAGTAACCTACGAGCAGTACTTC.

The chain recombines TRBV10-3 with TRBJ1-1; 9 nucleotides agree with TRBD1. CDR3 size: 13 residues. The germline V gene encodes CDR1 ENHRY and CDR2 SYGVKD. V dropped 4 bases and J dropped 5; count of bases not matched to a gene: 2. The CDR3 coding sequence is TGTGCCATCAGTGGACAGGGGGGAACTGAAGCTTTCTTT. Translating it yields CAISGQGGTEAFF.